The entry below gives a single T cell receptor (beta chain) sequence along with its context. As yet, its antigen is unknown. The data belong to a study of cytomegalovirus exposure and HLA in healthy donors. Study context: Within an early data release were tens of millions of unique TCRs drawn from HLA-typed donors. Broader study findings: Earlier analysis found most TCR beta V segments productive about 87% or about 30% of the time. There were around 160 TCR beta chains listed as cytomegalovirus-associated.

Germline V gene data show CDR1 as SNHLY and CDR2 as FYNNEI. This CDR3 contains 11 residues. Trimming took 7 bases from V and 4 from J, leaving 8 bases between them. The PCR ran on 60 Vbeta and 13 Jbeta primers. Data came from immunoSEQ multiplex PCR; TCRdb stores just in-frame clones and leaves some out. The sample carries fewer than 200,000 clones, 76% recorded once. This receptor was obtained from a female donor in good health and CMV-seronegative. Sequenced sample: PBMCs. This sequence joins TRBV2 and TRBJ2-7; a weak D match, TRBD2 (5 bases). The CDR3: CASTSGYEQYF. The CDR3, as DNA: TGTGCCAGCACCTCGGGGTACGAGCAGTACTTC.